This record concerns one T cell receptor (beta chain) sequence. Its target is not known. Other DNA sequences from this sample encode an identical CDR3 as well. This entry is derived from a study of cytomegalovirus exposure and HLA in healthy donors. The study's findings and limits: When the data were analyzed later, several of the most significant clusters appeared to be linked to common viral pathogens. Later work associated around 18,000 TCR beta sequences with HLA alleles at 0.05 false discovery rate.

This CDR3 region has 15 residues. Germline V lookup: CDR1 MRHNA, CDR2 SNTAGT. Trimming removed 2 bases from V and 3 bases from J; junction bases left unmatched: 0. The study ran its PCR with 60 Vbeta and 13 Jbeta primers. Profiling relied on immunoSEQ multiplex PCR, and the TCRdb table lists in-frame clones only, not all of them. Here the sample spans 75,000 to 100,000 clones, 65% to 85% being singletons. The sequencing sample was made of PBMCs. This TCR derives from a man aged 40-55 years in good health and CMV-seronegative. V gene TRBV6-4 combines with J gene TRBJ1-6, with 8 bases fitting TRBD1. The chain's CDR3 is CASSDTGGYNSPLHF. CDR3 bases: TGTGCCAGCAGTGACACAGGGGGCTATAATTCACCCCTCCACTTT.